This TCR beta chain was identified during a study of blood T cell repertoires in COVID-19. Study-wide context: Collection of acute and convalescent COVID-19 samples took place in the United States, Italy and Spain.

This clone appeared a few times. In germline, CDR1 is MNHEY, CDR2 SVGAGI. V was trimmed by 0 bases and J by 7 bases, leaving 9 bases between them. This CDR3 comprises 13 residues. Per the original data handling: Estimated nucleated cell counts came from reference gene primer amplification. Only in-frame clones appear in the TCRdb table, and some are missing; sequencing was by immunoSEQ multiplex PCR. From that table come the V and J calls and clone size; the DNA was used to work out D and trimming. The table has around 120,000 clones, roughly 83% seen once. The chain employs TRBV6-5 and TRBJ1-1, with TRBD1 as a possible D gene (5 bases). This receptor was taken from a woman aged 80 or older with acute or convalescent COVID-19. Sequencing was performed on peripheral blood. DNA of the CDR3: TGTGCCAGCAGTTACTCGACAGATAGTGAAGCTTTCTTT. This gives the protein CASSYSTDSEAFF.